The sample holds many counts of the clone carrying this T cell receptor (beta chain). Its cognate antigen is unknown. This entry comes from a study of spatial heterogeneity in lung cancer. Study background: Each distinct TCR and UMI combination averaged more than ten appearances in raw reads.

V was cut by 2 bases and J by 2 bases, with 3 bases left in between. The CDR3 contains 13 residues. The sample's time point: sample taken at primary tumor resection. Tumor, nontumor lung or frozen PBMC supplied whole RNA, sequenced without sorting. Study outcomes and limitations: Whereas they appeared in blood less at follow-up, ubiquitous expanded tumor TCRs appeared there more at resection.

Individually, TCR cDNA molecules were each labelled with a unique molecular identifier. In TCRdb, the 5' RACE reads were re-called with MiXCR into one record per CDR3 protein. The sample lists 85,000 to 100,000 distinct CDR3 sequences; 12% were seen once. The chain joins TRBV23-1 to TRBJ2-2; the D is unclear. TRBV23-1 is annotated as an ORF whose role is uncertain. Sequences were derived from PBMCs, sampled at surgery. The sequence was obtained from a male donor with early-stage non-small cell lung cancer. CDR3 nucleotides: TGCGCCAGCAGTCAAGGCAACACCGGGGAGCTGTTTTTT. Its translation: CASSQGNTGELFF.